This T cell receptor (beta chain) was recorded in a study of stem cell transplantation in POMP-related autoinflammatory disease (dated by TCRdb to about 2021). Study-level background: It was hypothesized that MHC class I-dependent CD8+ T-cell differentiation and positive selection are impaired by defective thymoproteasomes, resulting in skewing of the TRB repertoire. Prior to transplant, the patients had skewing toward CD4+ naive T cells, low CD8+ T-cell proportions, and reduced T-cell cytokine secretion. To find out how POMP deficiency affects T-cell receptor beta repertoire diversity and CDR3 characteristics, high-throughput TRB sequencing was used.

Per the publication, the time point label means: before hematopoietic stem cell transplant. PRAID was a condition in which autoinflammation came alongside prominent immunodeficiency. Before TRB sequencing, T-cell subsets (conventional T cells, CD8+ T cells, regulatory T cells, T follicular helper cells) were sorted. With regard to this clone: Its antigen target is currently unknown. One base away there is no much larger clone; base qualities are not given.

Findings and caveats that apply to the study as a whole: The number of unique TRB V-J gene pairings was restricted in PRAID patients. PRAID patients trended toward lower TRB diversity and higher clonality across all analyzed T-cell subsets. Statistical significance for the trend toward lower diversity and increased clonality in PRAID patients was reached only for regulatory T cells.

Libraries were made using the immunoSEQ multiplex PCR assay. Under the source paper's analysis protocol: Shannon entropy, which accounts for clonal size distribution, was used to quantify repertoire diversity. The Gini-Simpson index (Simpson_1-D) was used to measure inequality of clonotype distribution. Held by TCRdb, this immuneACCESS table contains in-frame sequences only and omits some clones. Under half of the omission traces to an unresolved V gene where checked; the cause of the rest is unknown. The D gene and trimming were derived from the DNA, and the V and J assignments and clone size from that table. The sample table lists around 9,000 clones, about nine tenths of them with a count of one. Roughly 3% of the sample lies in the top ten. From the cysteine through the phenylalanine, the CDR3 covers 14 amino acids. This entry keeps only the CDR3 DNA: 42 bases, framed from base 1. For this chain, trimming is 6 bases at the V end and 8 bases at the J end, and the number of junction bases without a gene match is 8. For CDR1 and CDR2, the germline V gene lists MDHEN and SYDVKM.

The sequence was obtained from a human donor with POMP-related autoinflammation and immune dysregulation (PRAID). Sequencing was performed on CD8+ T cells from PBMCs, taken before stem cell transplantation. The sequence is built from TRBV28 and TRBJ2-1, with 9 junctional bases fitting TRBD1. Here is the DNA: TGTGCCAGCAGACCAAATACAGGGGGCTATGAGCAGTTCTTC. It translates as CASRPNTGGYEQFF.